This T cell receptor (beta chain) emerged from a study of radiotherapy plus CTLA-4 blockade in lung cancer listed by TCRdb under 2018. Study-wide context: Among enrolled patients, 18% had an objective response and 25% to 40% reached disease control.

Points the paper makes about the study in general: The strongest predictors of response, as reported, were early dynamic changes in blood T cell clones along with a rise in serum interferon-beta after radiation. After treatment with radiotherapy and ipilimumab, TCR clones that originated in tumors expanded in peripheral blood.

Its CDR3 holds 14 amino acids, cysteine through phenylalanine. Only CDR3 DNA remains: 42 bases, in frame from the first base. Looking up the germline V gene yields CDR1 KGHSH and CDR2 LQKENI. Ends trimmed: V by 8 bases, J by 0 bases; bases unmatched to a gene: 6. About this clone: Its antigen is currently not known. No much larger clone exists at a distance of one base, and base qualities are not known.

The library was obtained by the immunoSEQ multiplex PCR assay. The clones in this table, taken by TCRdb from immuneACCESS, are in-frame only. Not every clone is retained; where verified, under half of the shortfall comes from an unresolved V gene, and the cause of the rest is unknown. The table for this sample lists about 95,000 clones; about 83% of them were counted only once. The ten most abundant clones make up around 0.78% of the sample. The study tested focal radiation therapy combined with CTLA-4 blockade (ipilimumab) in patients with chemo-refractory metastatic non-small-cell lung cancer. The receptor was derived from a human donor with non-small cell lung cancer who had stable disease on radiotherapy plus ipilimumab. Rearrangement joined TRBV18 to TRBJ1-1; 7 bases in the junction line up with TRBD1. The sequenced sample was peripheral blood, obtained from a patient treated with radiotherapy plus ipilimumab. The CDR3 protein sequence reads: CASRWDSMNTEAFF. The nucleotides are TGTGCCAGCCGGTGGGACAGCATGAACACTGAAGCTTTCTTT.